Shown below are 26 T cell receptor beta chains from a single sample sequenced in a study of T cell responses to AZD1222 COVID-19 vaccine. Produced via immunoSEQ multiplex PCR; TCRdb's table is partial and in-frame only. Of about 140,000 clones in the sample, around 91% were seen once. Sequenced here: peripheral blood, sampled on day 0 of AZD1222 vaccination. The receptors come from an adult in good health.

This clone was seen once. Here the CDR3 DNA reads TGTGCCAGCAGTTACTCTAGGCTGGCTATGAACACTGAAGCTTTCTTT. Translating it yields CASSYSRLAMNTEAFF. The chain employs TRBV6-5 and TRBJ1-1; D remains unclear. CDR3 length equals 16 residues. The germline V and J ends were trimmed by 0 bases and 0 bases, with 11 bases remaining between them. Germline V gene data show CDR1 as MNHEY and CDR2 as SVGAGI.

This chain links TRBV24-1 with TRBJ2-2; D remains ambiguous. The V gene's germline CDR1 is KGHDR and CDR2 SFDVKD. This CDR3 has 14 amino acids. Trimming pared 4 bases from V and 4 bases from J, leaving 9 bases between. The CDR3 region has the DNA TGTGCCACCAGTGAGCCCGGACGCACCGGGGAGCTGTTTTTT. It codes for CATSEPGRTGELFF.

The gene calls are TRBV5-1 and TRBJ1-4; possible D gene TRBD1, 5 bases. V gave up 4 bases and J gave up 6 bases, with 16 bases separating them. CDR1 SGHRS and CDR2 YFSETQ come from the germline V gene. The CDR3 length is 15 residues. CDR3 bases: TGCGCCAGCAGCGAACATCCGGGACGGGATGAAAAACTGTTTTTT. This encodes CASSEHPGRDEKLFF. Drawing the rest from reference TRBV5-1 and TRBJ1-4, the complete variable domain is KAGVTQTPRYLIKTRGQQVTLSCSPISGHRSVSWYQQTPGQGLQFLFEYFSETQRNKGNFPGRFSGRQFSNSRSEMNVSTLELGDSALYLCASSEHPGRDEKLFFGSGTQLSVL.

V gene TRBV19 combines with J gene TRBJ2-7; 10 bases are a match to TRBD1. Germline V gene data show CDR1 as LNHDA and CDR2 as SQIVND (reference sequence). The CDR3 loop spans 16 amino acids. V gave up 3 bases and J gave up 4 bases; unmatched junction bases: 9. The CDR3 loop is CASSIKTGGTSYEQYF. DNA for the CDR3: TGTGCCAGTAGTATCAAGACAGGGGGCACATCGTACGAGCAGTACTTC.

CDR3 DNA sequence: TGCGCCAGCAGCCTAACCGAAGGACTAGCGAGATACAATGAGCAGTTCTTC. Protein: CASSLTEGLARYNEQFF. The V call is TRBV5-1, the J call TRBJ2-1, with 9 bases lining up with TRBD2. The CDR3 totals 17 residues. The V segment lost 4 bases and the J segment 4 bases; nucleotides outside the gene matches: 12. The V gene's germline CDR1 is SGHRS and CDR2 YFSETQ.

The CDR3 loop reads CASSSPGTGTLNEQFF. The CDR3, as DNA: TGTGCCAGCAGCTCACCCGGGACAGGGACCCTAAATGAGCAGTTCTTC. The rearrangement joins TRBV3-1 (or the pseudogene TRBV3-2) to TRBJ2-1; TRBD1 aligns across 9 bases. The CDR3 length is 16 residues. CDR1 and CDR2 from the germline V gene are LGHDT and YNNKEL (reference sequence). Unmatched junction bases numbered 12, after V lost 5 bases and J lost 7 bases.

CDR3 nucleotide sequence: TGCGCCAGCAGCCAACGCTCAAAACAGGGGGCGTTATGGGCTGAAGCTTTCTTT. Translation: CASSQRSKQGALWAEAFF. The rearrangement joins TRBV4-1 to TRBJ1-1; 9 bases are shared with TRBD1. The length of the CDR3 is 18 residues. The J segment lost 6 bases and the V segment lost 2 bases, leaving 16 bases of the junction unmatched. Germline CDR1 is MGHRA and CDR2 is YSYEKL.

The rearrangement links TRBV13 to TRBJ2-3; unclear D gene. Deletions cut 8 bases from V and 3 bases from J, with 9 bases between. This CDR3 region has 12 residues. Germline V gene data show CDR1 as PRHDT and CDR2 as FYEKMQ (reference sequence). CDR3 in DNA: TGTGCCAGCTCGGTCGGAACAGATACGCAGTATTTT. Translating it yields CASSVGTDTQYF.

This chain links TRBV9 with TRBJ1-3; no clear D. This CDR3 is 15 amino acids long. V shed 3 bases and J shed 2 bases, with 12 bases lying between them. CDR1 and CDR2 from the germline V gene are SGDLS and YYNGEE. The CDR3 DNA follows: TGTGCCAGCAGCGCGGGTGGATCAACTGGAAACACCATATATTTT. Protein: CASSAGGSTGNTIYF.

The V call is TRBV23-1, the J call TRBJ2-6; D unclear. TRBV23-1 is an open reading frame whose function is uncertain. The germline V and J ends were trimmed by 3 bases and 0 bases, with 15 bases remaining between them. This CDR3 contains 18 residues. For the CDR3, the DNA is TGCGCCAGCAGTCATGCGCTACCCCCTCTCTCTGGGGCCAACGTCCTGACTTTC. Translated, it gives CASSHALPPLSGANVLTF.

This rearrangement joins TRBV10-2 to TRBJ2-1; tentatively, D is TRBD2 (6 bases). Trimming pared 6 bases from V and 5 bases from J, leaving 17 bases between. Germline loops: CDR1 WSHSY, CDR2 SAAADI. The length of the CDR3 is 15 residues. The CDR3 DNA reads as TGCGCCAGCAGCGACGGGACTCTAACAAACAATGAGCAGTTCTTC. This gives the protein CASSDGTLTNNEQFF.

The rearrangement links TRBV30 to TRBJ1-3, with D hard to call. Germline V gives CDR1 GTSNPN, CDR2 SVGIG (reference sequence). CDR3 length equals 16 residues. V lost 0 bases to trimming and J lost 2 bases, with 14 bases between them. CDR3 loop: CAWSVLGRTTGNTIYF. Written as DNA, the CDR3 is TGTGCCTGGAGTGTACTGGGTCGAACCACTGGAAACACCATATATTTT.

The V call is TRBV19, the J call TRBJ2-6; D is perhaps TRBD2 (5 bases). This CDR3 has 18 residues. V lost 1 base and J 0 bases, leaving 13 bases between the germline ends. Germline CDR1 and CDR2: LNHDA and SQIVND (reference sequence). Here the CDR3 reads CASSIGDYPTSGANVLTF. CDR3 sequence (DNA): TGTGCCAGTAGTATAGGAGACTACCCTACCTCTGGGGCCAACGTCCTGACTTTC.

The chain links TRBV14 to TRBJ2-5; D uncertain. CDR1 is SGHDN, CDR2 FVKESK, per germline. The CDR3 runs to 13 residues. Trimming removed 5 bases from V and 5 bases from J, with 12 bases in between. The CDR3 nucleotides are TGTGCCAGCAGCGCCGGGTTTTGGGAGACCCAGTACTTC. Amino acid sequence: CASSAGFWETQYF.

The chain recombines TRBV27 with TRBJ2-2; 7 bases line up with TRBD2. Germline V gene data show CDR1 as MNHEY and CDR2 as SMNVEV (reference sequence). CDR3 length: 19 amino acids. Losses at the gene ends were 6 bases for V and 0 bases for J; bases not matched to a gene: 16. CDR3 sequence (DNA): TGTGCCAGCAGACGTGGGGTGATGGGGGGGATAGCGAACACCGGGGAGCTGTTTTTT. Translating gives CASRRGVMGGIANTGELFF.

The J gene is TRBJ1-6, the V gene TRBV2; D gene uncertain. The V end was cut by 3 bases, the J end by 14 bases, with 23 bases between. The CDR3 sequence is 16 residues long. Germline values: CDR1 SNHLY, CDR2 FYNNEI. The CDR3 bases are TGTGCCAGCAGTGATACGAGAGTCGGGTCCCTGAGAACCCTCCACTTT. Residues: CASSDTRVGSLRTLHF. The full variable domain, with the rest looked up from reference TRBV2 and TRBJ1-6, is EPEVTQTPSHQVTQMGQEVILRCVPISNHLYFYWYRQILGQKVEFLVSFYNNEISEKSEIFDDQFSVERPDGSNFTLKIRSTKLEDSAMYFCASSDTRVGSLRTLHFGNGTRLTVT.

The J gene is TRBJ1-2, the V gene TRBV20-1, with 7 positions matching TRBD1. J was trimmed by 0 bases and V by 3 bases; bases with no gene match: 7. This CDR3 comprises 15 residues. Germline lookup yields CDR1 DFQATT and CDR2 SNEGSKA (reference sequence). CDR3 residues: CSASNPTGTNYGYTF. Written as DNA, the CDR3 is TGCAGTGCTAGTAACCCGACAGGGACTAACTATGGCTACACCTTC.

V is TRBV5-1 and J is TRBJ2-1; D is possibly TRBD1 (6 bases). The CDR3 covers 16 residues. Germline assignment: CDR1 SGHRS and CDR2 YFSETQ. The ends were cut back, 0 bases at V and 7 bases at J, with 17 bases in the middle. The CDR3 reads CASSLAIGTGSNEQFF. Written as DNA, the CDR3 is TGCGCCAGCAGCTTGGCCATCGGAACAGGGTCAAATGAGCAGTTCTTC.

V and J are TRBV11-2 and TRBJ2-7; possible D gene TRBD1, 7 bases. Germline V gives CDR1 SGHAT, CDR2 FQNNGV. This CDR3 comprises 15 residues. V was shortened by 3 bases and J by 3 bases, with 15 bases between the two germline ends. The CDR3 bases are TGTGCCAGCAGCTTTCCTCAGGGGGGAGGCTACGAGCAGTACTTC. Its protein is CASSFPQGGGYEQYF.

The rearrangement links TRBV5-1 to TRBJ2-4; weak D call: TRBD2 (6 bases). The germline gives CDR1 SGHRS, CDR2 YFSETQ. The CDR3 loop spans 15 amino acids. The V and J ends lost 0 bases and 8 bases respectively, with 15 bases between them. CDR3 sequence (DNA): TGCGCCAGCAGCTTGGCCAGGGCAGGCGGGGACATTCAGTACTTC. Its protein product is CASSLARAGGDIQYF.

The chain employs TRBV29-1 and TRBJ1-1; 10 bases match TRBD1. Germline values: CDR1 SQVTM, CDR2 ANQGSEA. Germline trimming cut 7 bases from V and 1 base from J; bases unmatched to any gene: 3. The CDR3 has 13 amino acids. The CDR3 DNA reads as TGCAGCGGGGGACAGGGGTCGAACACTGAAGCTTTCTTT. It encodes CSGGQGSNTEAFF.

CDR3 in DNA: TGTGCCAGCAGCTTATTACCGGGCCGGGGGCACAATGAAAAACTGTTTTTT. Translation gives CASSLLPGRGHNEKLFF. The V call is TRBV7-6, the J call TRBJ1-4; tentative D call: TRBD1 (6 bases). The germline V and J ends were trimmed by 2 bases and 5 bases, with 18 bases remaining between them. Germline V gives CDR1 SGHVS, CDR2 FNYEAQ. The CDR3 loop spans 17 amino acids.

A single count supports this clone. The genes are TRBV27 and TRBJ1-1; 8 bases match TRBD1. CDR3 length: 15 amino acids. Germline lookup yields CDR1 MNHEY and CDR2 SMNVEV (reference sequence). The ends lost 6 bases at V and 5 bases at J; junction bases unmatched: 11. The CDR3 coding sequence is TGTGCCAGCAGCCGAGACAGGGGCTATCGGACTGAAGCTTTCTTT. Its protein product is CASSRDRGYRTEAFF.

V is TRBV29-1 and J is TRBJ2-7, with 10 bases identical to TRBD1. Germline V gives CDR1 SQVTM, CDR2 ANQGSEA. This CDR3 has 13 residues. The ends lost 4 bases at V and 2 bases at J; junction bases unmatched: 2. The CDR3 reads CSVGTGGAYEQYF. The CDR3 DNA reads as TGCAGCGTTGGGACAGGGGGGGCCTACGAGCAGTACTTC.

This chain links TRBV2 with TRBJ2-7; 9 nucleotides line up with TRBD1. Unmatched junction bases numbered 5, after V lost 5 bases and J lost 3 bases. The CDR3 runs 14 residues. The germline V gene has CDR1 SNHLY and CDR2 FYNNEI. DNA of the CDR3: TGTGCCAGCAGTACCGGGACAGGGTACTACGAGCAGTACTTC. Protein product: CASSTGTGYYEQYF.

The rearrangement links TRBV29-1 to TRBJ1-1, with a weak D call TRBD1 (5 bases). V was cut by 7 bases and J by 2 bases, with 11 bases left in between. Per germline, CDR1 SQVTM and CDR2 ANQGSEA. The CDR3 has 12 amino acids. The CDR3 region is CSESRVNTEAFF. The CDR3, as DNA: TGCAGCGAAAGCAGGGTAAACACTGAAGCTTTCTTT.